Each of the 10 T cell receptor beta chains below was sequenced from the same sample in a study of CD8 T cells in ankylosing spondylitis. Each CDR3 protein is one row after TCRdb ran MiXCR on the 5' RACE reads. The table includes about 310,000 distinct CDR3 sequences, 20% to 25% detected once. Sequencing was performed on blood, either unsorted or a sorted T cell fraction (not recorded which). The receptor set was obtained from a female donor with ankylosing spondylitis or in good health (not recorded which).

This chain links TRBV6-1 with TRBJ2-1; 8 nucleotides line up with TRBD1. The CDR3 covers 14 residues. V shed 10 bases and J 0 bases; nucleotides not matched to a gene: 5. Germline loops: CDR1 MNHNS, CDR2 SASEGT. The chain's CDR3 is CATRQGHSYNEQFF. CDR3 bases: TGTGCCACTCGACAGGGGCACTCCTACAATGAGCAGTTCTTC.

The genes are TRBV6-2 or TRBV6-3 and TRBJ2-4, with D maybe TRBD1 (5 bases). V gave up 3 bases and J gave up 8 bases, with 14 bases separating them. CDR1 MNHEY and CDR2 SVGEGT come from the germline V gene. The CDR3 extends over 14 amino acids. CDR3 DNA sequence: TGTGCCAGCAGTTATGCTCGCAGGGCGGACATTCAGTACTTC. Its translation: CASSYARRADIQYF.

This clonotype was observed a handful of times. The chain combines TRBV12-3 or TRBV12-4 with TRBJ2-7; 9 bases fit TRBD2. V was clipped by 6 bases and J by 5 bases; unmatched bases: 8. The CDR3 is made up of 14 amino acids. For the CDR3, the DNA is TGTGCCAGCAGCCCCCTAGCGGGACCGAACGAGCAGTACTTC. This sequence encodes CASSPLAGPNEQYF.

This clonotype was counted many times. This chain links TRBV29-1 with TRBJ2-5; 9 positions agree with TRBD1. CDR3 size: 15 residues. V lost 1 base and J lost 1; bases outside the gene matches: 4. The germline V gene has CDR1 SQVTM and CDR2 ANQGSEA. The CDR3 DNA reads TGCAGCGTTGAAGGGACAGGGGCTTCCCAAGAGACCCAGTACTTC. It encodes CSVEGTGASQETQYF.

V is TRBV11-2 and J is TRBJ2-7; 8 bases match TRBD1. Germline V gene lookup returns CDR1 SGHAT and CDR2 FQNNGV. This CDR3 has 15 residues. V dropped 6 bases and J dropped 7; count of bases not matched to a gene: 14. CDR3 region: CASSPDGQGAREQYF. The DNA of the CDR3 is TGTGCCAGCAGTCCAGATGGGCAGGGGGCCAGGGAGCAGTACTTC.

This clonotype turned up a few times. This rearrangement joins TRBV25-1 to TRBJ2-1; D gene ambiguous. Germline V gene data show CDR1 as MGHDK and CDR2 as SYGVNS. Trimming cost V 2 bases and J 8 bases, with 10 bases left between them. This CDR3 is built from 13 residues. The CDR3 DNA follows: TGTGCCAGCAGTGAAGGCAAGTGGGATGAGCAGTTCTTC. This codes for CASSEGKWDEQFF.

This clonotype was detected only a few times. The V gene is TRBV6-1, the J gene TRBJ1-5; a possible D gene is TRBD1 (6 bases). This CDR3 region has 14 residues. Trimming cost V 5 bases and J 9 bases, with 17 bases left between them. Germline CDR1 and CDR2: MNHNS and SASEGT. The CDR3 coding sequence is TGTGCCAGCAGTCCCCAGGGGAGCCGGGGGCCCCAGCATTTT. Translation: CASSPQGSRGPQHF.

This clonotype was counted a few times. This rearrangement joins TRBV20-1 to TRBJ2-7; 11 nucleotides align to TRBD2. The germline gives CDR1 DFQATT, CDR2 SNEGSKA (reference sequence). The CDR3 contains 14 residues. The J segment lost 2 bases and the V segment lost 3 bases, leaving 3 bases of the junction unmatched. CDR3 coding DNA: TGCAGTGCTAGGACTAGCGGGACGACCTACGAGCAGTACTTC. Translation: CSARTSGTTYEQYF.

As regards this clonotype: The final CDR3 position lacks the conserved phenylalanine or tryptophan, pointing to a likely read error. This chain connects TRBV12-3 or TRBV12-4 to TRBJ2-7; TRBD1 matches 7 bases. The junction had 8 bases not matched to a gene; V was cut back by 4 bases and J by 2 bases. The CDR3 runs to 15 residues. Here the CDR3 reads CASSSRGQITYEQYL. The CDR3 DNA reads as TGTGCCAGCAGTTCAAGGGGACAGATTACCTACGAGCAGTACTTA.

This clonotype was observed a few times. The chain uses TRBV28 and TRBJ1-1; D may be TRBD1 (5 bases). V was shortened by 8 bases and J by 2 bases, with 18 bases between the two germline ends. CDR3 length: 15 residues. Germline loops: CDR1 MDHEN, CDR2 SYDVKM. CDR3 sequence reads: CASHPHGGVNTEAFF. DNA for the CDR3: TGTGCCAGCCACCCCCACGGGGGGGTCAACACTGAAGCTTTCTTT. The variable domain in full, with the rest retrieved from reference TRBV28 and TRBJ1-1, is DVKVTQSSRYLVKRTGEKVFLECVQDMDHENMFWYRQDPGLGLRLIYFSYDVKMKEKGDIPEGYSVSREKKERFSLILESASTNQTSMYLCASHPHGGVNTEAFFGQGTRLTVV.